The 29 T cell receptor beta chains in this list originate from one sample, sequenced in a study of blood T cell repertoires in COVID-19. The repertoire was sequenced with immunoSEQ multiplex PCR; TCRdb's copy has only in-frame clones and lacks some. The sample carries approximately 230,000 clones, approximately 90% recorded once. Sample: peripheral blood. These receptors were obtained from a woman younger than 45 with COVID-19, enrolled during active disease.

The gene calls are TRBV11-3 and TRBJ2-2; no firm D call. Trimming pared 5 bases from V and 7 bases from J, leaving 8 bases between. CDR1 and CDR2 from the germline V gene are SGHNT and YENEEA. The CDR3 sequence is 12 residues long. CDR3 coding DNA: TGTGCCAGCAGCAAGCACGGCGGGGAGCTGTTTTTT. Its protein is CASSKHGGELFF.

The chain is built from TRBV10-3 and TRBJ2-3; possible D gene TRBD1, 6 bases. This CDR3 is built from 12 residues. Germline CDR1 ENHRY, CDR2 SYGVKD. Between the trimmed V and J ends, which lost 5 bases and 3 bases, there was a span of 6 bases. The CDR3 bases are TGTGCCATCAGTCAGGGGACAGATACGCAGTATTTT. Residues: CAISQGTDTQYF.

The rearrangement links TRBV4-3 to TRBJ2-1; D possibly corresponds to TRBD1 (5 bases). The V and J ends lost 6 bases and 3 bases respectively, with 15 bases between them. Per germline, CDR1 LGHNA and CDR2 YSLEER. The CDR3 spans 15 residues. Here the CDR3 reads CASSPDGARYNEQFF. CDR3 nucleotides: TGCGCCAGCAGTCCTGATGGGGCCCGCTACAATGAGCAGTTCTTC.

The gene calls are TRBV24-1 and TRBJ2-3; D may be TRBD2 (6 bases). V dropped 4 bases and J dropped 0 bases, with 10 bases sitting between them. This CDR3 comprises 15 residues. Germline lookup yields CDR1 KGHDR and CDR2 SFDVKD. This CDR3 reads CATSEREMSTDTQYF. The CDR3 DNA is TGTGCCACCAGTGAACGGGAGATGAGCACAGATACGCAGTATTTT.

J is TRBJ1-1 and V is TRBV6-2 or TRBV6-3; 8 bases match TRBD1. The CDR3 is made up of 14 amino acids. V trimming: 5 bases; J trimming: 3 bases; junction bases outside the gene matches: 5. Per germline, CDR1 MNHEY and CDR2 SVGEGT. The chain's CDR3 is CASSPRGHDTEAFF. The DNA for the CDR3 is TGTGCCAGCAGTCCCAGGGGGCACGACACTGAAGCTTTCTTT.

V usage is TRBV15 and J usage is TRBJ1-1; D possibly corresponds to TRBD1 (6 bases). This CDR3 spans 15 amino acids. V shed 5 bases and J shed 2 bases, with 15 bases lying between them. The germline V gene encodes CDR1 LNHNV and CDR2 YYDKDF (reference sequence). CDR3 bases: TGTGCCACCAGCCGCTCGGGGGGGGGCAACACTGAAGCTTTCTTT. It is translated as CATSRSGGGNTEAFF.

The rearrangement uses TRBV23-1 and TRBJ2-7, with 7 bases identical to TRBD2. TRBV23-1 carries the ORF label, with uncertain function. The V segment lost 8 bases and the J segment 4 bases; nucleotides outside the gene matches: 14. The CDR3 totals 15 residues. CDR3 sequence: CASPKGRGQLYEQYV. The CDR3 region has the DNA TGCGCCAGCCCGAAGGGGAGGGGTCAACTTTACGAGCAGTACGTC.

The chain combines TRBV6-1 with TRBJ2-5, with TRBD1 identical over 8 bases. The CDR3 sequence is 16 residues long. Trimming took 1 base from V and 5 from J; bases not matched to a gene: 9. CDR1 and CDR2 from the germline V gene are MNHNS and SASEGT. The CDR3 DNA reads TGTGCCAGCAGTGAAGTGGGCAGGGGGCAGGAGGAGACCCAGTACTTC. This translates into CASSEVGRGQEETQYF.

The chain employs TRBV27 and TRBJ2-7, with TRBD2 identical over 7 bases. This CDR3 has 16 amino acids. Germline V gene data show CDR1 as MNHEY and CDR2 as SMNVEV (reference sequence). The V and J ends lost 1 base and 0 bases, in that order; junction bases with no gene match: 6. The CDR3: CASSLYPSGSSYEQYF. CDR3 DNA sequence: TGTGCCAGCAGTTTATATCCTAGCGGAAGCTCCTACGAGCAGTACTTC.

The chain is built from TRBV7-2 and TRBJ1-6; tentative D call: TRBD1 (5 bases). CDR3 length: 15 residues. CDR1 and CDR2 from the germline V gene are SGHTA and FQGNSA. V was trimmed by 3 bases and J by 7 bases, leaving 13 bases between them. CDR3 loop: CASSFLGPGNSPLHF. CDR3 coding DNA: TGTGCCAGCAGCTTCTTGGGGCCTGGGAATTCACCCCTCCACTTT.

This chain uses TRBV19 with TRBJ1-6; 10 bases align to TRBD1. This CDR3 is 17 amino acids long. Trimming took 5 bases from V and 1 from J; bases not matched to a gene: 5. Germline assignment: CDR1 LNHDA and CDR2 SQIVND (reference sequence). The CDR3 nucleotides are TGTGCCAGTAGTCCCGGGACAGGGGAGTCCTATAATTCACCCCTCCACTTT. Amino acid sequence: CASSPGTGESYNSPLHF. Full variable domain (missing parts from reference TRBV19 and TRBJ1-6): DGGITQSPKYLFRKEGQNVTLSCEQNLNHDAMYWYRQDPGQGLRLIYYSQIVNDFQKGDIAEGYSVSREKKESFPLTVTSAQKNPTAFYLCASSPGTGESYNSPLHFGNGTRLTVT.

V gene TRBV7-8 combines with J gene TRBJ1-5, with 7 positions matching TRBD1. The CDR3 loop spans 15 amino acids. The trim removed 1 base at V and 2 bases at J, leaving 2 bases unmatched. CDR1 is SGHVS, CDR2 FQNEAQ, per germline. The CDR3 bases are TGTGCCAGCAGCTTAGATAGGGGGCGCAATCAGCCCCAGCATTTT. This encodes CASSLDRGRNQPQHF. The full variable domain, with the rest looked up from reference TRBV7-8 and TRBJ1-5, is GAGVSQSPRYKVAKRGQDVALRCDPISGHVSLFWYQQALGQGPEFLTYFQNEAQLDKSGLPSDRFFAERPEGSVSTLKIQRTQQEDSAVYLCASSLDRGRNQPQHFGDGTRLSIL.

This clone came up a few times. J is TRBJ2-7 and V is TRBV19; no firm D call. Between the trimmed V and J ends, which lost 1 base and 0 bases, there was a span of 10 bases. CDR1 and CDR2 (germline): LNHDA, SQIVND (reference sequence). This CDR3 has 15 amino acids. CDR3 DNA sequence: TGTGCCAGTAGTATAGGCGGCCGATCCTCCTACGAGCAGTACTTC. Translating gives CASSIGGRSSYEQYF.

This chain connects TRBV19 to TRBJ1-4; a weak D match, TRBD1 (6 bases). V dropped 4 bases and J dropped 0 bases, with 9 bases sitting between them. CDR3 length: 15 residues. Germline CDR1 and CDR2: LNHDA and SQIVND (reference sequence). This CDR3 is CASSSTGTTNEKLFF. CDR3 nucleotide sequence: TGTGCCAGTAGTAGCACAGGGACAACTAATGAAAAACTGTTTTTT.

The rearrangement joins TRBV4-3 to TRBJ1-2, with D possibly being TRBD1 (5 bases). Trimming shortened V by 1 base and J by 7 bases, and 13 bases separated the two germline ends. The germline CDR1 and CDR2 sequences are LGHNA and YSLEER. The CDR3 contains 14 residues. CDR3 region: CASSQGSGKRGYTF. The CDR3 DNA is TGCGCCAGCAGCCAAGGGTCAGGGAAGCGTGGCTACACCTTC.

This clone has just one count. V is TRBV4-1 and J is TRBJ1-6, with 7 bases fitting TRBD1. CDR3 length equals 13 residues. V shed 8 bases, J shed 18 bases, and the junction held 16 bases outside the gene matches. The V gene's germline CDR1 is MGHRA and CDR2 YSYEKL. CDR3 sequence: CASLTIGGYLHHF. In DNA, the CDR3 is TGCGCCAGCCTCACTATAGGGGGCTACCTTCACCACTTT.

This clone was found once. The rearrangement uses TRBV3-1 (or the pseudogene TRBV3-2) and TRBJ1-6; D unclear. The CDR3 runs to 15 residues. The V gene's germline CDR1 is LGHDT and CDR2 YNNKEL (reference sequence). V lost 1 base and J lost 7, with 11 bases in between. The CDR3 DNA follows: TGTGCCAGCAGCCAAGGATCGGGGTCCAATTCACCCCTCCACTTT. It translates to CASSQGSGSNSPLHF.

This chain connects TRBV7-9 to TRBJ2-4; 11 nucleotides match TRBD2. Germline lookup yields CDR1 SEHNR and CDR2 FQNEAQ (reference sequence). After removal of 1 base from V and 6 bases from J, the junction contained 11 bases not matched to a gene. The CDR3 length is 18 residues. CDR3 sequence reads: CASSLVGVAGGHRNIQYF. The CDR3 DNA reads as TGTGCCAGCAGCTTAGTAGGCGTAGCGGGGGGGCATAGAAACATTCAGTACTTC.

This rearrangement joins TRBV29-1 to TRBJ2-5; 10 bases are shared with TRBD1. The CDR3 totals 15 residues. The junction had 9 bases not matched to a gene; V was cut back by 3 bases and J by 5 bases. Germline V gene lookup returns CDR1 SQVTM and CDR2 ANQGSEA. CDR3 bases: TGCAGCGTTGAGCACCAGACAGGGGGCAGTGAGACCCAGTACTTC. Amino acids: CSVEHQTGGSETQYF.

The V gene is TRBV27, the J gene TRBJ2-2; TRBD2 is a possible D gene (7 bases). V lost 6 bases and J lost 6, with 17 bases in between. Germline V CDR1 and CDR2: MNHEY, SMNVEV (reference sequence). The CDR3 has 15 amino acids. The CDR3 DNA reads as TGTGCCAGCAGAAAGGGGGGGGCGCTATCCGGGGAGCTGTTTTTT. Encoded protein: CASRKGGALSGELFF.

The chain carries TRBV7-6 and TRBJ1-3; maybe TRBD1 (5 bases). Trimming stripped 0 bases from V and 0 bases from J, with 9 bases between. In germline, CDR1 is SGHVS, CDR2 FNYEAQ. CDR3 size: 16 residues. CDR3 DNA: TGTGCCAGCAGCTTAGCGGACACCTTCTCTGGAAACACCATATATTTT. Translated: CASSLADTFSGNTIYF.

The CDR3 DNA sequence: TGCGCCAGCAGCCAAGTAGGGGCAGGTAGCGGGGGGGAAGATACGCAGTATTTT. Amino acid sequence: CASSQVGAGSGGEDTQYF. The rearrangement uses TRBV4-3 and TRBJ2-3; TRBD2 matches at 11 bases. Unmatched junction bases numbered 11, after V lost 1 base and J lost 5 bases. CDR1 is LGHNA and CDR2 is YSLEER in the germline V gene. The CDR3 runs 18 residues.

The chain is built from TRBV6-6 and TRBJ1-2, with D maybe TRBD1 (5 bases). This CDR3 region has 15 residues. CDR1 is MNHNY and CDR2 is SVGAGI in the germline V gene (reference sequence). The V end lost 5 bases, the J end lost 3 bases, and 16 bases lay between the germline ends. The CDR3 coding sequence is TGTGCCAGCAGTACCGGGACCCGGAGGGACTATGGCTACACCTTC. Translation: CASSTGTRRDYGYTF.

The chain joins TRBV19 to TRBJ1-2; a weak D match, TRBD1 (5 bases). CDR3 length equals 15 residues. Between the trimmed V and J ends, which lost 7 bases and 5 bases, there was a span of 20 bases. Germline V gene lookup returns CDR1 LNHDA and CDR2 SQIVND (reference sequence). The CDR3 is CASTIQGMGRYGYTF. The CDR3 coding sequence is TGTGCCAGTACCATCCAAGGGATGGGGCGGTATGGCTACACCTTC.

The chain links TRBV24-1 to TRBJ2-3, with D possibly being TRBD2 (6 bases). V shed 7 bases and J shed 2 bases, with 15 bases lying between them. The CDR3 extends over 15 amino acids. Germline V gene lookup returns CDR1 KGHDR and CDR2 SFDVKD. The CDR3 DNA reads TGTGCCACCAGCTGGACTGGAGGGTCCACAGATACGCAGTATTTT. Translation gives CATSWTGGSTDTQYF.

The chain is built from TRBV5-1 and TRBJ2-3; D call uncertain. V was trimmed by 2 bases and J by 0 bases, leaving 13 bases between them. Germline V gene sequence: CDR1 SGHRS, CDR2 YFSETQ. The CDR3 has 16 amino acids. The CDR3 DNA is TGCGCCAGCAGCTTTGGCCAGGCTGCTAGCACAGATACGCAGTATTTT. Its translation: CASSFGQAASTDTQYF.

This rearrangement joins TRBV20-1 to TRBJ1-5; 7 positions match TRBD1. V shed 3 bases, J shed 6 bases, and the junction held 11 bases outside the gene matches. Germline lookup yields CDR1 DFQATT and CDR2 SNEGSKA (reference sequence). The CDR3 has 15 residues. The CDR3 nucleotides are TGCAGTGCTAGTTTAGTTCGACAGGGTGTTCAGCCCCAGCATTTT. It encodes CSASLVRQGVQPQHF.

This chain links TRBV27 with TRBJ1-6; D unresolved. CDR3 length: 16 residues. Trimming removed 6 bases at V and 3 bases at J, with 15 bases between. Germline V gene lookup returns CDR1 MNHEY and CDR2 SMNVEV (reference sequence). CDR3 nucleotide sequence: TGTGCCAGCAGATCCCCCATGGGAGACTATAATTCACCCCTCCACTTT. It is translated as CASRSPMGDYNSPLHF.

V and J are TRBV3-1 (or the pseudogene TRBV3-2) and TRBJ2-7, with 10 bases that match TRBD2. The CDR3 sequence is 13 residues long. The germline gives CDR1 LGHDT, CDR2 YNNKEL (reference sequence). DNA of the CDR3: TGTGCCAGCAGCCAAGAAGGCGGGACTAGCGTAATAGTC. The encoded protein is CASSQEGGTSVIV.